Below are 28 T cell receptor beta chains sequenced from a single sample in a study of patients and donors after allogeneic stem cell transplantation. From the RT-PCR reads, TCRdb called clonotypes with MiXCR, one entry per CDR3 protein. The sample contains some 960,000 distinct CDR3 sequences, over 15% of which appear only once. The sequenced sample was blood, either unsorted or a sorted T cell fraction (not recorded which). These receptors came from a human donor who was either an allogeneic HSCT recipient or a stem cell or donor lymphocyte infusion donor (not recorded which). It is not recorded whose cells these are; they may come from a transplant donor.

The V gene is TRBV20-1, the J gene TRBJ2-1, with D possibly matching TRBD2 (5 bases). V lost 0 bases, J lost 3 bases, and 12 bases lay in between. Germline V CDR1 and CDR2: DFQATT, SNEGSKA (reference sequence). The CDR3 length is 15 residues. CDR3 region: CSARDRGSVYNEQFF. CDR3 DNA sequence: TGCAGTGCTAGAGATCGAGGGTCGGTCTACAATGAGCAGTTCTTC.

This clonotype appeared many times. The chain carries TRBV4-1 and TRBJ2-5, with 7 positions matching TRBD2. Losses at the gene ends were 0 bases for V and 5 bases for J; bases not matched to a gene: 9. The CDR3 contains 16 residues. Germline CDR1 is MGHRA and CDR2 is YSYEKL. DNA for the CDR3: TGCGCCAGCAGCCAAGATCCCAGCGGGAACGGGGAGACCCAGTACTTC. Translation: CASSQDPSGNGETQYF.

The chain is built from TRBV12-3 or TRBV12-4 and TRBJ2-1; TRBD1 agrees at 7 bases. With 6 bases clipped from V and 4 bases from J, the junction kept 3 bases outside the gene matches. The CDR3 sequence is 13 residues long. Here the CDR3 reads CASSEDRYNEQFF. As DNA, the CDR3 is TGTGCCAGCAGCGAGGACAGGTACAATGAGCAGTTCTTC.

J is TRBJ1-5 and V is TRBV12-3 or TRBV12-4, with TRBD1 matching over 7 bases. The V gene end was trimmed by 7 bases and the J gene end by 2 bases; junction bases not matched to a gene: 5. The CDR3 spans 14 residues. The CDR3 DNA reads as TGTGCCAGCACCTCCGGACAGGGCAATCAGCCCCAGCATTTT. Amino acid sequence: CASTSGQGNQPQHF.

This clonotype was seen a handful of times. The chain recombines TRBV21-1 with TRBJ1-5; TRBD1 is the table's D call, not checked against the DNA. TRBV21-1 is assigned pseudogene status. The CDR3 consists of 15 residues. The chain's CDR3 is CASSEYSDRGQPQHF. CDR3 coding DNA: TGTGCCAGCAGCGAGTACTCGGACAGGGGCCAGCCCCAGCATTTT.

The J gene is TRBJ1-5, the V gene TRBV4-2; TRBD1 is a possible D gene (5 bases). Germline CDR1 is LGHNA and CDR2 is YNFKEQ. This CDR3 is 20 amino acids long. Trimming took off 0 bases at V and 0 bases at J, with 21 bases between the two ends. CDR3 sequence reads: CASSQDVAPMGRGSNQPQHF. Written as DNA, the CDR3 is TGTGCCAGCAGCCAAGATGTCGCCCCTATGGGTAGGGGTAGCAATCAGCCCCAGCATTTT.

CDR3 in DNA: TGTGCCAGCAGCGAACCGGACAGGGTGAGCCGCGACGAGCAGTACTTC. Its protein product is CASSEPDRVSRDEQYF. The chain couples TRBV7-8 to TRBJ2-7, with 8 nucleotides matching TRBD1. Germline V gene data show CDR1 as SGHVS and CDR2 as FQNEAQ. V was clipped by 5 bases and J by 5 bases; unmatched bases: 14. The CDR3 extends over 16 amino acids.

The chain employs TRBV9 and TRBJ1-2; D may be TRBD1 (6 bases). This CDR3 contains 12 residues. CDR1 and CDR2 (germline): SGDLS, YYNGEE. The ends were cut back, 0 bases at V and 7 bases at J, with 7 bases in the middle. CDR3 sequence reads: CASSVAGAGYTF. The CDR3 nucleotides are TGTGCCAGCAGCGTAGCGGGGGCTGGCTACACCTTC.

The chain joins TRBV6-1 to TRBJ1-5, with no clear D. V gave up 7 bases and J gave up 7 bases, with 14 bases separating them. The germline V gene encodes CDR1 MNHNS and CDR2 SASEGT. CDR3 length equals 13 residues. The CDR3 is CASTDRTDQPQHF. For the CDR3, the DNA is TGTGCCAGCACCGACCGTACAGACCAGCCCCAGCATTTT.

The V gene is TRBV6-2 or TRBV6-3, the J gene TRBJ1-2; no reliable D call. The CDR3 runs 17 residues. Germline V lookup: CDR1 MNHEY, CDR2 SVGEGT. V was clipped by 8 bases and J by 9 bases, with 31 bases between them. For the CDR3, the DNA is TGTGCCAGCGTTCGGAGCCCTTTCCGGCCTGGGAGTGATAGCTACACCTTC. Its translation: CASVRSPFRPGSDSYTF.

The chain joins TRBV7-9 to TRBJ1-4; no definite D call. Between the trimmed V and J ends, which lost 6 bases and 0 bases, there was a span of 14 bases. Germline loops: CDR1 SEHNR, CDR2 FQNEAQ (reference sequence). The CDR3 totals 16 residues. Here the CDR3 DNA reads TGTGCCAGCAGGGCTCACCCGACCTCAACTAATGAAAAACTGTTTTTT. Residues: CASRAHPTSTNEKLFF.

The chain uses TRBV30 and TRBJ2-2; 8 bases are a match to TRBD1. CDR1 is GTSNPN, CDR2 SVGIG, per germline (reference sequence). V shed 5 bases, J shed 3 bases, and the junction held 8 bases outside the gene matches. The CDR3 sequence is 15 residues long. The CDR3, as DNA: TGTGCCTGGCAAGCAGGGGGCGCGGACACCGGGGAGCTGTTTTTT. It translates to CAWQAGGADTGELFF.

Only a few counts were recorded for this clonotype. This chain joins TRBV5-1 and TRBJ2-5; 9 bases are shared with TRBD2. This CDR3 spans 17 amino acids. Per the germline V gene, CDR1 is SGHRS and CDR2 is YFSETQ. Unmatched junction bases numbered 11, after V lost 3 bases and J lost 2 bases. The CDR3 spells CASSWATRLAEQETQYF. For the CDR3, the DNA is TGCGCCAGCAGCTGGGCCACCAGACTAGCGGAGCAAGAGACCCAGTACTTC.

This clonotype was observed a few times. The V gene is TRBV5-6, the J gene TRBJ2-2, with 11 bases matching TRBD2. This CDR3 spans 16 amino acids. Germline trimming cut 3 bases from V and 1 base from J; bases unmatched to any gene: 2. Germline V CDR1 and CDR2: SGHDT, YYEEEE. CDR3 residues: CASSWGTSGNTGELFF. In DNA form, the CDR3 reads TGTGCCAGCAGCTGGGGGACTAGCGGGAACACCGGGGAGCTGTTTTTT.

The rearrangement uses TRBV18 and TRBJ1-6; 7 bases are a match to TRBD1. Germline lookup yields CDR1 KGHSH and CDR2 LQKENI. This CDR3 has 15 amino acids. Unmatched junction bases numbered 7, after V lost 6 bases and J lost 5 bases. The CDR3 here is CASSPTGSDNSPLHF. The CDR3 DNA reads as TGTGCCAGCTCTCCGACAGGGTCAGATAATTCACCCCTCCACTTT.

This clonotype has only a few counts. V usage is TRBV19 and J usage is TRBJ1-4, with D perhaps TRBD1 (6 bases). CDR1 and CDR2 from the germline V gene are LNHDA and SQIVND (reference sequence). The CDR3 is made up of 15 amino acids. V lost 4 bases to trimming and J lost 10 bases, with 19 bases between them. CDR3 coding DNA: TGTGCCAGTAGTACCCTACAGGGTCAAATGGTAAAACTGTTTTTT. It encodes CASSTLQGQMVKLFF.

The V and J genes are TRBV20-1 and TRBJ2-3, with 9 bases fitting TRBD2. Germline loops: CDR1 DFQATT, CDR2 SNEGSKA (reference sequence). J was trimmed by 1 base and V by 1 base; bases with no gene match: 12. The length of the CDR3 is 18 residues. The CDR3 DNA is TGCAGTGCTAGAGGGGGGTTGCGGGAGGGCCGCGGCACAGATACGCAGTATTTT. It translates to CSARGGLREGRGTDTQYF.

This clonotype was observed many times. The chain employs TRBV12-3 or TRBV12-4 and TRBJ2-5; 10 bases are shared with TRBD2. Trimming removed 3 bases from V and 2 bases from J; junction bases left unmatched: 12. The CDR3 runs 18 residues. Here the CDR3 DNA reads TGTGCCAGCAGTTTGGGGACTAGCGCCCGAAAGCTACAAGAGACCCAGTACTTC. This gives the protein CASSLGTSARKLQETQYF.

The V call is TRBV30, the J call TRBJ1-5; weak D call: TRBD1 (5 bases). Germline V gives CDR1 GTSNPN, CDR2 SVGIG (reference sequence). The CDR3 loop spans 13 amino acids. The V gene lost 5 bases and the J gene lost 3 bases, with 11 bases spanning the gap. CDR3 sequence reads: CAWRGGYNQPQHF. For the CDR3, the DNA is TGTGCCTGGCGCGGGGGATACAATCAGCCCCAGCATTTT.

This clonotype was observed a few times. The CDR3 reads CASSSVRGSDGYTF. CDR3 sequence (DNA): TGTGCCAGCTCTTCCGTCAGGGGGTCCGATGGCTACACCTTC. The chain recombines TRBV18 with TRBJ1-2, with 7 bases lining up with TRBD1. This CDR3 has 14 residues. V lost 6 bases and J lost 6; bases outside the gene matches: 10. Germline CDR1 is KGHSH and CDR2 is LQKENI.

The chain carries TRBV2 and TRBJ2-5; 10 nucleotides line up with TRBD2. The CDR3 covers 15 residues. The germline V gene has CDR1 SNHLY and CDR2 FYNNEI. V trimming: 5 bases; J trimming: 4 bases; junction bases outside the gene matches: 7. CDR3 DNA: TGTGCCAGCAGTTACACCGGGACTAGCGTAGAGACCCAGTACTTC. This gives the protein CASSYTGTSVETQYF.

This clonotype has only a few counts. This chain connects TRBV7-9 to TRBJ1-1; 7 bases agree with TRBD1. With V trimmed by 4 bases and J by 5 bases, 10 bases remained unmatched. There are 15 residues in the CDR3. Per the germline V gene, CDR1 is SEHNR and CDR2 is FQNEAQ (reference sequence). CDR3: CASSSLGQAKTEAFF. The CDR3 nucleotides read TGTGCCAGCAGCTCCCTCGGACAGGCGAAAACTGAAGCTTTCTTT.

For the CDR3, the DNA is TGCAGCGTTGAAGGGGGGGACTATGGCTACACCTTC. Amino acid sequence: CSVEGGDYGYTF. The genes are TRBV29-1 and TRBJ1-2; D may be TRBD1 (5 bases). Germline CDR1 SQVTM, CDR2 ANQGSEA. The V end was cut by 1 base, the J end by 3 bases, with 6 bases between. The CDR3 sequence is 12 residues long.

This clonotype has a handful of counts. CDR3 nucleotides: TGTGCCAGCAGTTACTCATCGGGGCCTGAAGCTTTCTTT. Translating gives CASSYSSGPEAFF. The chain carries TRBV6-5 and TRBJ1-1, with a tentative D call TRBD1 (5 bases). CDR3 length: 13 residues. V was cut by 0 bases and J by 6 bases, with 8 bases left in between. CDR1 and CDR2 (germline): MNHEY, SVGAGI.

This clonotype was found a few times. The DNA of the CDR3 is TGCAGCGTAGGGACTTGGGAGACCCAGTACTTC. It yields the protein CSVGTWETQYF. The rearrangement links TRBV29-1 to TRBJ2-5; D possibly corresponds to TRBD2 (6 bases). This CDR3 region has 11 residues. Germline-derived CDR1 and CDR2 are SQVTM and ANQGSEA. V lost 6 bases, J lost 5 bases, and 10 bases lay in between.

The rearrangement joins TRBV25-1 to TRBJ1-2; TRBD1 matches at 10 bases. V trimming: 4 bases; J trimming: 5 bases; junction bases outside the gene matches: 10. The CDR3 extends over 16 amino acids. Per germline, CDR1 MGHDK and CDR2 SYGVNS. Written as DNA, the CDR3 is TGTGCCAGCAGTGTTGAATGGACAGGGGGGTCTTATGGCTACACCTTC. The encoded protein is CASSVEWTGGSYGYTF.

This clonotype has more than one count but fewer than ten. Here the CDR3 DNA reads TGCGCCAGCAGCCAATCGGCCGGGATTAATGAAAAACTGTTTTTT. Amino acids: CASSQSAGINEKLFF. The chain recombines TRBV4-3 with TRBJ1-4; D unclear. The germline V gene has CDR1 LGHNA and CDR2 YSLEER. V was cut by 2 bases and J by 4 bases, with 11 bases left in between. The CDR3 consists of 15 residues.

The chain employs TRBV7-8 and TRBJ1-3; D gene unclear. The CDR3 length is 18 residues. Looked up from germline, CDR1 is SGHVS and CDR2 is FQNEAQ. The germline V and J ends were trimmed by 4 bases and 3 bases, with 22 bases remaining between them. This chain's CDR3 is CASSSRWRGGPGGNTIYF. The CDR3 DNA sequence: TGTGCCAGCAGCTCTAGGTGGAGAGGAGGCCCCGGTGGAAACACCATATATTTT.